What follows is one TCR beta chain and its context. Its antigen is undetermined. Compared with germline, one end of the junction differs, possibly owing to a read error. This entry belongs to a study of Ad26.COV2.S vaccination and SARS-CoV-2 variants. Study-level points and caveats: There was a possibility that the TCR breadth and depth analyses underestimated total T cell responses.

The CDR3 covers 13 residues. CDR1 and CDR2 (germline): SSHAT, FNYEAQ (reference sequence). Using immunoSEQ multiplex PCR, the repertoire was profiled, and TCRdb retains in-frame clones only, with some absent. This sample carries some 300,000 clones, about 82% of them seen once, and the ten largest clones take 2.1%. Noted treatment: over 15 received Ad26.COV2.S at low or high dose, single or two shots; 5 received placebo; per-sample allocation not given. Specimen acquisition occurred on day 63 following the initial vaccine or placebo injection. This vaccine is an Ad26 vector that expresses the Wuhan-strain SARS-CoV-2 spike.

The J gene is TRBJ2-1, the V gene TRBV7-7; D not certain. The TCR comes from a person aged 18-65 years who received the Ad26.COV2.S COVID-19 vaccine or a placebo. The sequencing here drew on peripheral blood, taken in a trial of Ad26.COV2.S vaccine versus placebo. CDR3 in DNA: TGTGCTAGCAGCTTAGGCCTGTTTGGTGAGCAGTTCTTC. It encodes CASSLGLFGEQFF.